What follows describes a single T cell receptor (beta chain). This clonotype was counted between two and nine times. Its antigen has not been determined. Base qualities are not provided; no much larger clone lies one nucleotide away. These data are taken from a study of T cells in Graves' hyperthyroidism and ophthalmopathy (dated 2019 in TCRdb). Looking at the study overall: Peripheral blood samples were taken at the time of initial diagnosis, prior to any treatment. TCR V-J signatures able to tell the groups apart were searched for in a discovery cohort of 90 to 100 patients, of whom more than 40 had Graves' ophthalmopathy and roughly 59 had stable Graves' hyperthyroidism. Prospective prediction of ophthalmopathy was tested in an independent validation cohort of fewer than 20 hyperthyroidism patients and some 17 patients who later progressed to ophthalmopathy. For training and testing, the approximately 97 patients in the discovery cohort were randomly divided in a 7:3 ratio. In addition, the study compared T-cell repertoires in thyroid tissue and in blood from six Graves' hyperthyroidism patients. Once sampling was done, hyperthyroidism patients were given methimazole at a starting dose of 30 mg daily, whereas ophthalmopathy patients were given high-dose intravenous methylprednisolone. The paper describes TCR Vbeta CDR3 sequencing of fewer than 150 peripheral blood samples, made up of 43 ophthalmopathy patients, 70 to 75 hyperthyroidism patients and approximately 17 progressor patients. Here is what the overall study found, with its caveats: In validation, the model predicted progression to ophthalmopathy a median of 6.5 months before onset, with 70% to 71% sensitivity and roughly 79% specificity. No statistical method was used to fix the sample size in advance, and group allocation was not hidden from the investigators. Most expanded thyroid clonotypes (frequency above 0.001) were also detected in blood, a finding suggesting that blood repertoires may reflect thyroid immune responses. Ophthalmopathy was separated from stable hyperthyroidism by a 13 V-J signature model, with 87.88% sensitivity and 81% to 82% specificity obtained in cross-validation and 80%/75% obtained in testing.

TCR beta CDR3 regions were amplified from RNA transcripts. A first-round RT-PCR of the TCR CDR3 used the HTBI primer set with the Qiagen OneStep RT-PCR kit. A second multiplex PCR round built the libraries, followed by size selection and purification. The libraries were sequenced on an Illumina HiSeq2000 using paired-end 100 bp reads. Under the source paper's analysis protocol: SOAPnuke was used to process the raw data, throwing out any read that contained adapters or uncalled bases, had a mean Phred below 15, or lacked an exact constant-primer or identifier match. COPE v1.2.5 was used to merge high-quality paired reads, and clonotypes were defined as unique nucleotide sequences. MiTCR v1.1 was used to align clonotypes to the IMGT TRBV, TRBD and TRBJ reference segments. The analysis included only V-J combinations with a frequency above 0.0001, which together covered approximately 99% of the repertoires. A TCS score was defined as the ratio of F50 (clonal expansion) to E x V (chaos), with BLOSUM62-based TCRdist applied between CDR3 peptides within each V-J. Welch's t-statistics and random forest reduced roughly 530 V-J features to fewer than 15, which were used in a naive Bayes classifier (R e1071). Clones were called with MiXCR by TCRdb after fastp trimmed the public reads at Q25, and only in-frame beta chains were retained. CDR3 protein sequences are deduplicated, and each keeps its most common genes and DNA. It is TCRdb's table, rather than the study itself, that gives the V and J calls and clone size. The sample table holds 490,000 or so distinct CDR3 sequences, of which about 20% were seen once. The ten largest clones add up to approximately 49% of the sample.

In the ophthalmopathy patients, disease was moderately to severely active, with a Clinical Activity Score of 3 or more, a NOSPECS grade of 4 or more, and a duration of less than 3 months. The study excluded patients with uncontrolled infections, other autoimmune diseases, pregnancy or lactation. Diagnoses were based on clinical symptoms, serum thyroxine and TRAb, thyroid ultrasound and orbital computed tomography. Ficoll-Paque density gradient centrifugation was used to isolate PBMCs from about 9 ml of fresh peripheral blood. Trizol reagent was used to extract total RNA, and RNA quality was then checked on an Agilent 2100 Bioanalyzer. V drops 0 bases and J drops 3 bases, leaving 11 bases in between. Taken from cysteine to phenylalanine, the CDR3 has 16 residues. Here the CDR3 DNA is all that survives: 48 bases in frame from base 1. The germline V gene specifies MNHEY as CDR1 and SVGAGI as CDR2.

Here the chain combines TRBV6-5 and TRBJ2-2; the D segment cannot be called with confidence. The source of this sequence is a woman aged 65 to 85 with Graves' ophthalmopathy. The sample consisted of blood. The DNA sequence is TGTGCCAGCAGTTACTCGATGCATCCCGACACCGGGGAGCTGTTTTTT. Its protein product is CASSYSMHPDTGELFF.